This T cell receptor beta chain was recorded in a study of long-term antiretroviral therapy in people with HIV. An immunoSEQ assay, version v3.0, was performed at survey level. Clones were read by immunoSEQ multiplex PCR, and TCRdb kept only the in-frame ones, dropping some. There are about 43,000 clones in the sample; about 89% occur only once, and about 5% lies in the top ten. This receptor was identified in a woman aged 50 to 65 with HIV. Here the sequenced sample was unsorted PBMCs, taken 0.1 years before starting antiretroviral therapy.

The chain's CDR3 is CASSGLQGAALEEKLFF. The CDR3 DNA follows: TGTGCCAGCAGTGGACTTCAGGGGGCTGCCCTGGAGGAAAAACTGTTTTTT. V is TRBV6-1 and J is TRBJ1-4; 8 bases are a match to TRBD1. This CDR3 region has 17 residues. Germline V CDR1 and CDR2: MNHNS, SASEGT. J lost 8 bases, V lost 4 bases, and 15 bases had no gene match.